This T cell receptor (beta chain) came from a study of CD8+ T cells in alopecia areata. For the study at large: Tofacitinib administration to treated patients was oral, at 5 to 10 mg twice daily. Study-level points and caveats: Scalp clonality, along with expanded CD8+ clones among the top 100, was significantly decreased by tofacitinib.

Of note for this clone: Its antigen is unidentified.

The sequencing template was cDNA reverse transcribed from extracted RNA. Produced via immunoSEQ multiplex PCR; TCRdb's table is partial and in-frame only. The sample shows under 350,000 clones, 58% of them seen only once. The treatment is: oral pan-JAK inhibitor, 5-10 mg twice daily. Sampling of alopecia areata patients yielded lesional scalp punch biopsies as well as peripheral blood. PBMCs served as the source from which CD4+ and CD8+ T cells were sorted. V was pared by 4 bases and J by 5 bases, with 11 bases between. There are 12 residues in the CDR3. CDR1 is GTSNPN, CDR2 SVGIG, per germline (reference sequence).

The TCR comes from a human donor with alopecia areata. The chain carries TRBV30 and TRBJ1-2; no reliable D call. The sample in question was CD4+ T cells sorted from blood, obtained at week 24, from a patient treated with tofacitinib. The chain's CDR3 is CAWTAREYGYTF. The DNA for the CDR3 is TGTGCCTGGACCGCTAGGGAGTATGGCTACACCTTC.